This T cell receptor (beta chain) was obtained from a study of tumor and adjacent non-tumor tissue in lung cancer. Points from the study as a whole: Normal lung showed higher cumulative top 100 clone frequency than tumor. Patients with more diverse tumor TCRs had worse survival.

The ends were cut back, 2 bases at V and 6 bases at J, with 14 bases in the middle. This CDR3 contains 14 residues. CDR1 MGHRA and CDR2 YSYEKL come from the germline V gene. Regarding this clonotype: Its specificity is not known. A read error is possible here, since a much larger clone lies one base away.

This sample's RNA came from whole unsorted tissue. Newly diagnosed lung cancer patients had thoracic surgery in China, August–November 2014, without prior chemotherapy. A modified ARM-PCR protocol with three rounds of nested PCR amplified TCRbeta. TCRdb processed the multiplex PCR reads anew with MiXCR; each CDR3 protein has one entry. The sample consists of 95,000 to 150,000 distinct CDR3 sequences, 60% to 70% of them appearing once. This TCR was sampled from a man aged 30 to 39 with non-small cell lung cancer. V usage is TRBV4-1 and J usage is TRBJ2-7; D may be TRBD1 (6 bases). Sequenced sample: lung tumor tissue. The CDR3 DNA reads TGCGCCAGCAGCCAATGCAGGGGAAACCGCGAGCAGTACTTC. This gives the protein CASSQCRGNREQYF.